In this sample, the clone carrying this T cell receptor beta chain turned up a few times. This sample is part of a study of regulatory T cells in long-lasting Graves disease. Time point of the sample: newly diagnosed GD, antithyroid drugs for less than 3 months. After RNA was extracted from PBMCs, the TCR library was made from it. Building of the TCR beta libraries involved iRepertoire HTBI primers and Arm-PCR of CDR3 regions. TCRdb processed the multiplex PCR reads anew with MiXCR; each CDR3 protein has one entry. The table has about 420,000 distinct CDR3 sequences, roughly 15% seen once. V was pared by 3 bases and J by 0 bases, with 11 bases between. Germline V CDR1 and CDR2: GTSNPN, SVGIG (reference sequence). The CDR3 consists of 14 residues. These same data were also listed under a study on T cells in Graves' hyperthyroidism and ophthalmopathy.

This chain links TRBV30 with TRBJ1-1; TRBD1 might be the D (5 bases). The source is a woman aged 18-30 years with Graves disease. Source: peripheral blood mononuclear cells (PBMCs), taken at new diagnosis, from a patient treated with antithyroid drugs. CDR3 nucleotide sequence: TGTGCCTGGAGAAGCGGGGGGTTGAACACTGAAGCTTTCTTT. It translates to CAWRSGGLNTEAFF.